The clone carrying this T cell receptor beta chain was observed many times. In the library, individual cDNA molecules carried attached unique molecular identifiers. TCRdb passed the 5' RACE reads through MiXCR, listing each CDR3 protein once. This table holds 60,000 or so distinct CDR3 sequences, over 9.5% found once. This sample stems from a study of early T cells in non-severe SARS-CoV-2 infection. Germline CDR1 and CDR2: LGHDT and YNNKEL (reference sequence). The CDR3 contains 14 residues. J gave up 5 bases and V 2 bases, and 1 base lay outside the gene matches. Material: whole blood. This TCR came from an adult who was a healthcare worker with PCR-confirmed SARS-CoV-2 infection or an uninfected control (not recorded which). The chain uses TRBV3-1 and TRBJ2-2; TRBD1 matches at 8 bases. CDR3 DNA sequence: TGTGCCAGCAGCCAACAGGGGGCAACCGGGGAGCTGTTTTTT. It encodes CASSQQGATGELFF.